The source of this TCR beta chain is a study of blood T cell repertoires in COVID-19. For the study at large: The origin of the acute and convalescent COVID-19 samples was the United States, Italy and Spain. T cells, B-cell-depleted T cells, or PBMCs supplied cDNA or gDNA.

The V gene end was trimmed by 0 bases and the J gene end by 7 bases; junction bases not matched to a gene: 3. CDR1 SGHNT and CDR2 YENEEA come from the germline V gene. This CDR3 spans 13 amino acids. Study processing details: Nucleated cell counts were estimated from reference gene primer amplification. This table comes from immunoSEQ multiplex PCR, and its TCRdb copy is limited to in-frame clones, with some not included. V and J calls and clone size are those listed in that table; D and trimming were worked out from the DNA. Of roughly 500,000 clones listed, 80% to 90% were seen once; the top ten hold more than 3%.

The chain recombines TRBV11-3 with TRBJ2-7; 7 nucleotides match TRBD1. This clonotype was sampled from a human donor in a cohort sampled during active COVID-19. The material sequenced was peripheral blood. This chain's CDR3 is CASSLEGQMEQYF. CDR3 DNA sequence: TGTGCCAGCAGCTTAGAGGGACAGATGGAGCAGTACTTC.